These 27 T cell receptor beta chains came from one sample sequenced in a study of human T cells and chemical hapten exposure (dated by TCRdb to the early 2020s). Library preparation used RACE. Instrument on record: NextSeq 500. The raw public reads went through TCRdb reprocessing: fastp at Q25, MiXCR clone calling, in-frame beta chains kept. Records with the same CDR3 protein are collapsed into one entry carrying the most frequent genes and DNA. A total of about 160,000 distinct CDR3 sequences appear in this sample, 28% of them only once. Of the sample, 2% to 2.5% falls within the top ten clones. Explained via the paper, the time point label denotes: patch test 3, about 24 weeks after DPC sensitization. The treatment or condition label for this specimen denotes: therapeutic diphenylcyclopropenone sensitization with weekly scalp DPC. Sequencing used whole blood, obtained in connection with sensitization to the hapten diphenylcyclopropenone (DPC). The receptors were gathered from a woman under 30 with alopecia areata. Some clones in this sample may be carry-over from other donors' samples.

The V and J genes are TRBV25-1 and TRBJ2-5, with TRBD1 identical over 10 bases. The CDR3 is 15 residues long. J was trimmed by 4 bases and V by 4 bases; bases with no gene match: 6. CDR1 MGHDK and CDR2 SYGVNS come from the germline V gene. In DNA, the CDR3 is TGTGCCAGCAGTGCGGGACAGGGGACACGAGAGACCCAGTACTTC. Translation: CASSAGQGTRETQYF.

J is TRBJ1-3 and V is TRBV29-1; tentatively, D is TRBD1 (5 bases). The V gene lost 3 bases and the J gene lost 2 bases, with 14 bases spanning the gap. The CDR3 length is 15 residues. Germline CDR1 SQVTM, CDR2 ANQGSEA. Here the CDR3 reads CSVEVQGRTGNTIYF. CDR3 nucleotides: TGCAGCGTTGAGGTCCAGGGCAGGACTGGAAACACCATATATTTT.

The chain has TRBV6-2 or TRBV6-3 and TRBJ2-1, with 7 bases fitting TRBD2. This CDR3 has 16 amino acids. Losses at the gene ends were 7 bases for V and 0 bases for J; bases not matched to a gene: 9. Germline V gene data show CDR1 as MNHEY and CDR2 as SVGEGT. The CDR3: CASKTASGLSYNEQFF. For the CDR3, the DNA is TGTGCCAGCAAAACTGCTAGCGGTCTCTCCTACAATGAGCAGTTCTTC.

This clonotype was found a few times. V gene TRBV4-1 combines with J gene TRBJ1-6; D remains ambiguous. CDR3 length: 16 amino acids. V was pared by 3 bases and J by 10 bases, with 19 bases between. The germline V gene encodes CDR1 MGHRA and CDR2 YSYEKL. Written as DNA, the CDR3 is TGCGCCAGCAGCCAGATATTTGAGAGGGCCCGCTCACCCCTCCACTTT. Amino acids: CASSQIFERARSPLHF.

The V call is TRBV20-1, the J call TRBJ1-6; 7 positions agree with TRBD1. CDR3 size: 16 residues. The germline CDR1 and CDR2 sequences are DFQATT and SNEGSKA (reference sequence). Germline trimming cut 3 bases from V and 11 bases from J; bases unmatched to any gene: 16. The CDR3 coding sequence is TGCAGTGCTAGGATGTCAAGGGCTCGGGACAGAACACCCCTCCACTTT. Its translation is CSARMSRARDRTPLHF.

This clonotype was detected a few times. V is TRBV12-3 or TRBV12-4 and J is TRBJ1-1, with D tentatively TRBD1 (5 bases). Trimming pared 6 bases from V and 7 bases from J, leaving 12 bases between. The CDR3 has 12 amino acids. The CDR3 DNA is TGTGCCAGCAGAATCCGGGACGGTGAAGCTTTCTTT. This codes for CASRIRDGEAFF.

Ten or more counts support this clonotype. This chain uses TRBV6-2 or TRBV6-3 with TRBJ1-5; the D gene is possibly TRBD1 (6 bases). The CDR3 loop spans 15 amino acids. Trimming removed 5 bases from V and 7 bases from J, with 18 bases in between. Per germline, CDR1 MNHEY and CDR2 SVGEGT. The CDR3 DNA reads TGTGCCAGCAGTCACCACAGGGACCGGGGCCAGCCCCAGCATTTT. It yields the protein CASSHHRDRGQPQHF.

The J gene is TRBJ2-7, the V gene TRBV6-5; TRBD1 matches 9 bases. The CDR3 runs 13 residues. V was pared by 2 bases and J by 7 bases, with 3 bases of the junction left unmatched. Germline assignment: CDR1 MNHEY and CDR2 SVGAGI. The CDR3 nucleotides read TGTGCCAGCAGTTACACAGGACAGGGGGAGCAGTACTTC. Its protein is CASSYTGQGEQYF.

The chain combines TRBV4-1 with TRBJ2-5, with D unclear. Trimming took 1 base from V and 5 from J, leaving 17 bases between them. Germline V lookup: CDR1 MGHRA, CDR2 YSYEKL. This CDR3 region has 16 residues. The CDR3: CASSQVIGQSWETQYF. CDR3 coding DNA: TGCGCCAGCAGCCAAGTGATTGGCCAGAGCTGGGAGACCCAGTACTTC.

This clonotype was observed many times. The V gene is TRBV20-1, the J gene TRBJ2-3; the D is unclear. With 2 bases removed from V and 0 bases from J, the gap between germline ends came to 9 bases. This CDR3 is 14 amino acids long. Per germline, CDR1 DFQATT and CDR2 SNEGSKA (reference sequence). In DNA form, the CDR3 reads TGCAGTGCTAGAAGACGGCTAAGCACAGATACGCAGTATTTT. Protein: CSARRRLSTDTQYF.

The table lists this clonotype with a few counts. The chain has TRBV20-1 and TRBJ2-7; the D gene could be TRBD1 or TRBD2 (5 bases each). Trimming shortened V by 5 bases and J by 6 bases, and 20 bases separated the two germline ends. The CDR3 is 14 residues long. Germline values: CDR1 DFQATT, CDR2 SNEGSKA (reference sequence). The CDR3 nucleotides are TGCAGTGCTCGACGCAGGGCGCTAGCAGGCGAGCAGTACTTC. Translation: CSARRRALAGEQYF.

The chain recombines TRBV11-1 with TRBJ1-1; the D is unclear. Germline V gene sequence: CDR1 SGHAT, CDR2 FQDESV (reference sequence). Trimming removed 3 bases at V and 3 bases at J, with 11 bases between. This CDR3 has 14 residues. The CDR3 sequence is CASSFGRTYTEAFF. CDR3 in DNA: TGTGCCAGCAGCTTTGGCCGGACCTACACTGAAGCTTTCTTT.

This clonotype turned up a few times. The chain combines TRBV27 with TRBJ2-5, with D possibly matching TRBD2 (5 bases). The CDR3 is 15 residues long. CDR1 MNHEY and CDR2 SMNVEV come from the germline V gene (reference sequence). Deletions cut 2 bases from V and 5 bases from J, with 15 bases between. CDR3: CASSLREYPMETQYF. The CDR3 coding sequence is TGTGCCAGCAGTTTACGGGAATACCCGATGGAGACCCAGTACTTC.

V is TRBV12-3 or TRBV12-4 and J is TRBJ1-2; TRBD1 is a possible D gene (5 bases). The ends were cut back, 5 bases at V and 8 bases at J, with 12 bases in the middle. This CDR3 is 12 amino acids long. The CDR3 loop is CASSTTVGGYTF. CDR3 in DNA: TGTGCCAGCAGTACGACAGTCGGAGGCTACACCTTC.

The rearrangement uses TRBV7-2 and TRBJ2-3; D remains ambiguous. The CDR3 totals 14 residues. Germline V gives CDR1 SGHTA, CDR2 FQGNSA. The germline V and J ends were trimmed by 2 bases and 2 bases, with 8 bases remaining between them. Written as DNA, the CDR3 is TGTGCCAGCAGCTTATACCAGAACACAGATACGCAGTATTTT. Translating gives CASSLYQNTDTQYF.

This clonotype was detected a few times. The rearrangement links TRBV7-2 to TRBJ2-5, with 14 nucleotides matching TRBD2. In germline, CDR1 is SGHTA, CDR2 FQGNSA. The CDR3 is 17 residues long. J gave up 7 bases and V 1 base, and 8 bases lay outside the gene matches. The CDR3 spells CASSLVGLAGAAGTQYF. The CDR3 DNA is TGTGCCAGCAGCTTAGTGGGACTAGCGGGAGCCGCGGGGACCCAGTACTTC. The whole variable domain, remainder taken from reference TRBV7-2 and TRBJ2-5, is GAGVSQSPSNKVTEKGKDVELRCDPISGHTALYWYRQSLGQGLEFLIYFQGNSAPDKSGLPSDRFSAERTGGSVSTLTIQRTQQEDSAVYLCASSLVGLAGAAGTQYFGPGTRLLVL.

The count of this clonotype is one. The CDR3: CATSDPLYGYTF. The CDR3 bases are TGTGCCACCAGTGATCCACTCTATGGCTACACCTTC. The V gene is TRBV24-1, the J gene TRBJ1-2; no clear D. Per the germline V gene, CDR1 is KGHDR and CDR2 is SFDVKD. Trimming removed 3 bases at V and 4 bases at J, with 5 bases between. CDR3 length: 12 amino acids.

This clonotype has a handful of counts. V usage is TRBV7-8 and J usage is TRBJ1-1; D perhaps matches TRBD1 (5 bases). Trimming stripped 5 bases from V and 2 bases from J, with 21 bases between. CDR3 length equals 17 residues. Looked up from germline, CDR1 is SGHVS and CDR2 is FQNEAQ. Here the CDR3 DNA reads TGTGCCAGCAGCCCCTTAAGACTGGGGGATAGAAACACTGAAGCTTTCTTT. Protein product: CASSPLRLGDRNTEAFF.

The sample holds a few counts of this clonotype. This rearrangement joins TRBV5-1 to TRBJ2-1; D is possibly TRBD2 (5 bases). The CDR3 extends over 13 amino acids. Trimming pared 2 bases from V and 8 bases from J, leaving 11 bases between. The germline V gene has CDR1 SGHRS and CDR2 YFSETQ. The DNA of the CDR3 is TGCGCCAGCAGCTTTTTAGGGAGAGATGAGCAGTTCTTC. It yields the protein CASSFLGRDEQFF.

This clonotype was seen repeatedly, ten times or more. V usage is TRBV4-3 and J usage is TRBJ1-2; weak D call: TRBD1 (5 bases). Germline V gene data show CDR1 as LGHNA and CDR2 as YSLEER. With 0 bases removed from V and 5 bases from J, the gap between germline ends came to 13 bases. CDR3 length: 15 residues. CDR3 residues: CASSQDRRDFYGYTF. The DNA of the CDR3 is TGCGCCAGCAGCCAAGATCGCAGGGATTTTTATGGCTACACCTTC.

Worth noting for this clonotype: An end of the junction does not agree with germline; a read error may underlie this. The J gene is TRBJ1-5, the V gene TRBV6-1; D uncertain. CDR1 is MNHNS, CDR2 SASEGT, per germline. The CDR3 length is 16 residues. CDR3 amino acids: CVSSEAPGRSNQPQHF. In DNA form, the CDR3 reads TGTGTCAGCAGTGAAGCGCCCGGGCGTAGCAATCAGCCCCAGCATTTT.

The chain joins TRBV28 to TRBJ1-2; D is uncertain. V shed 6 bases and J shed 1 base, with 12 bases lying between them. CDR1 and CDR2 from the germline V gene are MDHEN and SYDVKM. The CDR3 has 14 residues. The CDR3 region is CASSPPRSNYGYTF. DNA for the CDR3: TGTGCCAGCAGCCCGCCCAGGAGTAACTATGGCTACACCTTC.

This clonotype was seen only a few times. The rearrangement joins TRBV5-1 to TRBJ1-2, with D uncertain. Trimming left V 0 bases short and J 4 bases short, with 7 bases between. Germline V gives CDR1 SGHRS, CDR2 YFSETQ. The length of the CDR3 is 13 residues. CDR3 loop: CASSLAGPYGYTF. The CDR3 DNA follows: TGCGCCAGCAGCTTGGCCGGGCCCTATGGCTACACCTTC.

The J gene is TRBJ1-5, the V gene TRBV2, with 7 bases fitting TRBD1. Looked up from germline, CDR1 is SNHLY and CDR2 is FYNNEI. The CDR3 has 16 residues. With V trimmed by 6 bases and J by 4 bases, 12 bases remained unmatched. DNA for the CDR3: TGTGCCAGCAGCCAGCCGCGACAGGGCGAAAATCAGCCCCAGCATTTT. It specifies CASSQPRQGENQPQHF.

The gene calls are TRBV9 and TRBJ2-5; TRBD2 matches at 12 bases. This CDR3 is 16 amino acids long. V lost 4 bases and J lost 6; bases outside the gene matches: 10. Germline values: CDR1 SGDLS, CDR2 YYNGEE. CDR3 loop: CASSHPLAGGEKTQYF. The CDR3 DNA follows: TGTGCCAGCAGCCACCCGCTAGCGGGAGGGGAGAAGACCCAGTACTTC.

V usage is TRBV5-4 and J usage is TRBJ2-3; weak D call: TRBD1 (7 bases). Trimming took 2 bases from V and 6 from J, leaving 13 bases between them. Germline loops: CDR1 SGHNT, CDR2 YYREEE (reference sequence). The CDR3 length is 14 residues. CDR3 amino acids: CASSFAGGLDTQYF. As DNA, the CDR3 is TGTGCCAGCAGCTTTGCAGGGGGGTTGGATACGCAGTATTTT. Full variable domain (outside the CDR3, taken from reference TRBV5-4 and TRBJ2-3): ETGVTQSPTHLIKTRGQQVTLRCSSQSGHNTVSWYQQALGQGPQFIFQYYREEENGRGNFPPRFSGLQFPNYSSELNVNALELDDSALYLCASSFAGGLDTQYFGPGTRLTVL.

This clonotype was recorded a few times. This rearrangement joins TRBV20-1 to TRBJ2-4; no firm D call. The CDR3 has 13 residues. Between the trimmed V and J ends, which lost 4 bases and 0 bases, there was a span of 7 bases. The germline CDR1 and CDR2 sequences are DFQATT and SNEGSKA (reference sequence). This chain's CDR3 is CSAILIAKNIQYF. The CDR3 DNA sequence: TGCAGTGCTATCCTAATAGCCAAAAACATTCAGTACTTC.